This T cell receptor (beta chain) stems from a study of T cell responses to AZD1222 COVID-19 vaccine (dated by TCRdb to about 2021). Background on the whole study: Because spike-specific TCR depth and breadth did not differ between the two schedules, AZD1222 recipients who got a second dose at roughly 4 weeks were pooled with those who got a second dose at roughly 12 weeks. TCR sequencing was performed for roughly 240 trial participants, of whom around 200 were given two doses of AZD1222 and 26 were given two doses of MenACWY control vaccine. Enrollment into the trials was organized by age into subgroups of 18-55, 56-69 and 70-plus years, and those subgroups contained approximately 150, 30 and 60 TCR-sequenced participants, respectively. Beyond this particular receptor, the publication reports: CD4 TCRs associated with the vaccine covered the entire spike protein, and the dominant responses were in regions 160-218 and 743-854. Spike-specific TCR breadth and depth rose significantly after two AZD1222 doses compared with day 0 and with MenACWY recipients. Most participants were white British and females outnumbered males, and the authors suggested that clonal diversity may have been underestimated. Only a handful of AZD1222 recipients were SARS-CoV-2 seropositive at baseline, limiting conclusions about previously exposed vaccinees. Epitopes outside the regions mutated in the B.1.351 and B.1.1.7 variants were reportedly recognized by nearly half of the unique spike-specific TCRs. Because no day 14 peak-response samples were available, the repertoires could be characterized only after the peak T cell response. In the small 56-69-year group, the increase in depth fell short of significance, most likely because of low power.

The CDR3 regions of human TCRbeta chains were analyzed by immunosequencing. Under the source paper's analysis protocol: Repertoire TCRs were checked for matches against a reference library of SARS-CoV-2-specific TCRs that had been generated using the MIRA antigen-specificity platform. Breadth meant the fraction of unique TCRs that were SARS-CoV-2-associated, whereas depth meant the fraction of total T cells that were SARS-CoV-2-associated. Using the MIRA data, each spike-specific TCR was mapped to the spike region that the TCR reacts to and placed in a CD4 or CD8 class. Log10-transformed breadth and depth values were compared by one-way ANOVA with Sidak's multiple comparisons tests. The clones in this table, taken by TCRdb from immuneACCESS, are in-frame only. Not every clone is retained; where verified, under half of the shortfall comes from an unresolved V gene, and the cause of the rest is unknown. V, J and clone size are those of that table, while D and trimming were read from the DNA. Counted in this sample were fewer than 120,000 clones; nearly 90% of them appeared once. The ten most abundant clones make up around 3.3% of the sample.

A remark on this clone: The antigen it binds to is not known. Base qualities were left out, and no much larger clone turns up one base away.

From the germline V gene, CDR1 is SGHRS and CDR2 is YFSETQ. From the cysteine through the phenylalanine, the CDR3 covers 14 amino acids. The sequence is cut down to CDR3 DNA, 42 bases in frame from base 1. Trimming takes 0 bases from V and 6 bases from J, and the germline ends sit 13 bases apart. The time point label, as the study defines it: baseline before first vaccination. Vaccinee samples came from UK trials COV001 and COV002, including a single-blind randomized controlled phase 2/3 trial of AZD1222 (ChAdOx1 nCoV-19) in healthy adults. For TCRbeta chain sequencing, PBMC samples were collected from trial participants at day 0 and at day 28 after the second dose.

The V gene is TRBV5-1 and the J gene is TRBJ2-7; the D gene is not confidently resolved. Sequencing used peripheral blood, obtained on day 0 of AZD1222 vaccination. This receptor was obtained from an adult in good health. The CDR3 protein is CASSLAHGLGEQYF. At the DNA level, the sequence is TGCGCCAGCAGCTTGGCCCATGGGTTGGGCGAGCAGTACTTC. The variable domain in full, with residues beyond the CDR3 obtained from the reference TRBV5-1 and TRBJ2-7 genes, is KAGVTQTPRYLIKTRGQQVTLSCSPISGHRSVSWYQQTPGQGLQFLFEYFSETQRNKGNFPGRFSGRQFSNSRSEMNVSTLELGDSALYLCASSLAHGLGEQYFGPGTRLTVT.